This passage covers 11 T cell receptor beta chains from one sample sequenced in a study of graft-versus-host responses after intestinal transplantation. Assay used: immunoSEQ multiplex PCR; TCRdb lists only in-frame clones, some missing. Of some 13,000 clones listed, almost 85% were seen once; the top ten hold approximately 23%. The sample consisted of PBMCs, taken after intestinal transplantation. These receptors were obtained from a human patient who received an intestinal transplant, so some T cells may come from the graft donor.

The CDR3 nucleotides read TGTGCCAGCAGCCAAGAATGGCGGGCTACATACAATGAGCAGTTCTTC. This translates into CASSQEWRATYNEQFF. This rearrangement joins TRBV14 to TRBJ2-1, with TRBD2 as a possible D gene (5 bases). The CDR3 runs 16 residues. Trimming left V 0 bases short and J 4 bases short, with 13 bases between. Germline V gene sequence: CDR1 SGHDN, CDR2 FVKESK.

The chain is built from TRBV11-2 and TRBJ1-2; D ambiguous. Germline CDR1 SGHAT, CDR2 FQNNGV. The CDR3 length is 18 residues. V was clipped by 0 bases and J by 2 bases, with 19 bases between them. This CDR3 reads CASSLDRPGYTGNYGYTF. The CDR3 nucleotides are TGTGCCAGCAGCTTAGATCGACCAGGCTATACGGGGAACTATGGCTACACCTTC.

This rearrangement joins TRBV5-6 to TRBJ2-6, with D possibly matching TRBD1 (5 bases). The CDR3 loop spans 15 amino acids. Trimming removed 0 bases at V and 3 bases at J, with 7 bases between. Per the germline V gene, CDR1 is SGHDT and CDR2 is YYEEEE. CDR3 amino acids: CASSLAGFGANVLTF. The CDR3 DNA follows: TGTGCCAGCAGCTTGGCAGGGTTTGGGGCCAACGTCCTGACTTTC.

The chain has TRBV11-2 and TRBJ2-7, with unresolved D. V was shortened by 4 bases and J by 7 bases, with 8 bases between the two germline ends. CDR3 size: 11 residues. Germline V lookup: CDR1 SGHAT, CDR2 FQNNGV. Here the CDR3 DNA reads TGTGCCAGCAGCTACTATTTGGAGCAGTACTTC. This encodes CASSYYLEQYF. The full variable domain, in which reference TRBV11-2 and TRBJ2-7 provide the parts outside the CDR3, is EAGVAQSPRYKIIEKRQSVAFWCNPISGHATLYWYQQILGQGPKLLIQFQNNGVVDDSQLPKDRFSAERLKGVDSTLKIQPAKLEDSAVYLCASSYYLEQYFGPGTRLTVT.

This clone was seen just once. The rearrangement uses TRBV30 and TRBJ2-7; maybe TRBD2 (6 bases). The CDR3 consists of 13 residues. Germline V lookup: CDR1 GTSNPN, CDR2 SVGIG (reference sequence). V was clipped by 7 bases and J by 6 bases, with 19 bases between them. The CDR3 bases are TGTGCCTCGGACGTATCCCTCGGGGGCGAGCAGTACTTC. Amino acid sequence: CASDVSLGGEQYF. The full variable domain, its missing parts supplied by reference TRBV30 and TRBJ2-7, is SQTIHQWPATLVQPVGSPLSLECTVEGTSNPNLYWYRQAAGRGLQLLFYSVGIGQISSEVPQNLSASRPQDRQFILSSKKLLLSDSGFYLCASDVSLGGEQYFGPGTRLTVT.

The chain carries TRBV5-1 and TRBJ1-1; D call uncertain. Trimming shortened V by 4 bases and J by 1 base, and 8 bases separated the two germline ends. Per germline, CDR1 SGHRS and CDR2 YFSETQ. The CDR3 has 13 amino acids. CDR3 DNA: TGCGCCAGCAGCGTGGGTGGGAACACTGAAGCTTTCTTT. Its translation is CASSVGGNTEAFF.

The chain combines TRBV14 with TRBJ2-1; D is uncertain. The CDR3 runs 14 residues. The ends were cut back, 4 bases at V and 5 bases at J, with 12 bases in the middle. The germline V gene has CDR1 SGHDN and CDR2 FVKESK. The CDR3, as DNA: TGTGCCAGCAGCCCAGAAACAGAAAACAATGAGCAGTTCTTC. Its protein product is CASSPETENNEQFF.

This clone was counted a few times. The rearrangement uses TRBV29-1 and TRBJ2-1, with a weak D call TRBD1 (5 bases). CDR1 is SQVTM, CDR2 ANQGSEA, per germline. The V gene lost 1 base and the J gene lost 10 bases, with 14 bases spanning the gap. The CDR3 loop spans 13 amino acids. The CDR3, as DNA: TGCAGCGTTGAAGGGGGCAGGGTAAAAGAGCAGTTCTTC. This translates into CSVEGGRVKEQFF.

This clone has more than one count but fewer than ten. V usage is TRBV19 and J usage is TRBJ1-2; D uncertain. The CDR3 contains 12 residues. The V and J ends lost 3 bases and 8 bases respectively, with 10 bases between them. Germline assignment: CDR1 LNHDA and CDR2 SQIVND (reference sequence). Here the CDR3 DNA reads TGTGCCAGTAGTATGCTCAGCGGGGGCTACACCTTC. Protein sequence: CASSMLSGGYTF.

This clone was detected only a few times. This chain uses TRBV5-4 with TRBJ2-1; tentatively, D is TRBD2 (6 bases). Germline loops: CDR1 SGHNT, CDR2 YYREEE (reference sequence). Trimming removed 7 bases from V and 1 base from J, with 18 bases in between. This CDR3 has 16 amino acids. DNA of the CDR3: TGTGCCAGCTCCCGCTTCCTGGGAGGTTCCTACAATGAGCAGTTCTTC. It yields the protein CASSRFLGGSYNEQFF.

J is TRBJ2-2 and V is TRBV10-1; D is perhaps TRBD1 or TRBD2 (5 bases each). V was clipped by 5 bases and J by 4 bases, with 14 bases between them. CDR3 size: 15 residues. Germline loops: CDR1 WNHNN, CDR2 SYGVQD (reference sequence). In DNA, the CDR3 is TGCGCCAGCAGTCCCCGGGACCGGATCACCGGGGAGCTGTTTTTT. Protein: CASSPRDRITGELFF.